This T cell receptor beta chain was sequenced in a study of human CD8 memory T cell subsets. General study points: Among the subsets, Chao1 estimates suggested that stem-like memory T cells were more diverse than precursor exhausted T cells.

Comments on this clonotype: Its specificity is not known.

Germline values: CDR1 MGHRA, CDR2 YSYEKL. The CDR3 has 12 amino acids. The TCR beta sequencing libraries came from UMI-labeled 5' RACE. After re-calling the 5' RACE reads, TCRdb lists one entry per CDR3 protein, DNA absent. This sample's table reports 4,500 to 7,000 distinct CDR3 sequences. The origin of this receptor is a human donor in good health. This sequence joins TRBV4-1 and TRBJ1-1. Sequencing used CD8+ T cells from PBMCs. The CDR3: CASSYGGREAFF.